The clone carrying this T cell receptor (beta chain) was seen a handful of times. What it binds is not known. One entry per CDR3 protein results from TCRdb running MiXCR on the reads. The sample lists about a million distinct CDR3 sequences, roughly a third occurring once. These data belong to a study of T cell repertoires in cytomegalovirus infection. This specimen was cultured CD8+ T cells from PBMCs, taken from culture after CMV antigen stimulation. The sequence was obtained from a human donor in good health (CMV status not recorded). Some clones in this sample may be carry-over from other donors' samples.

CDR3: CASSLDGKPYNEQFF. In DNA, the CDR3 is TGTGCCAGCAGCTTAGACGGGAAACCCTACAATGAGCAGTTCTTC. The rearrangement uses TRBV11-3 and TRBJ2-1; maybe TRBD2 (5 bases). The CDR3 loop spans 15 amino acids. Trimming took off 0 bases at V and 2 bases at J, with 8 bases between the two ends. Germline assignment: CDR1 SGHNT and CDR2 YENEEA.